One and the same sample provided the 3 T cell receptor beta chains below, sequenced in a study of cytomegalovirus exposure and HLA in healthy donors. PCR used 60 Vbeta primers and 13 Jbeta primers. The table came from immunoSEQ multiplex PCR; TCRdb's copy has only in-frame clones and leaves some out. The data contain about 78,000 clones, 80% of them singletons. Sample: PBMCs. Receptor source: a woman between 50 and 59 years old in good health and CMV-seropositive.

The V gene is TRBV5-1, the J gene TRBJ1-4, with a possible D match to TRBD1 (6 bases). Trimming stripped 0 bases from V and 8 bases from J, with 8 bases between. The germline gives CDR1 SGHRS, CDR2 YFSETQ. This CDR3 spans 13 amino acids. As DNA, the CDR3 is TGCGCCAGCAGCTTGGGGGGGGGCGAAAAACTGTTTTTT. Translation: CASSLGGGEKLFF.

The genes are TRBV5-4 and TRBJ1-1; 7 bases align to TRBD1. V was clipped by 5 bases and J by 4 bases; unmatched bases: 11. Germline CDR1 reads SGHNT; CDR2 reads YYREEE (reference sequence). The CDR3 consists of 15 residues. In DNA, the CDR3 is TGTGCCAGCAGTCCCAACCCGGGACAGAGCACTGAAGCTTTCTTT. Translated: CASSPNPGQSTEAFF.

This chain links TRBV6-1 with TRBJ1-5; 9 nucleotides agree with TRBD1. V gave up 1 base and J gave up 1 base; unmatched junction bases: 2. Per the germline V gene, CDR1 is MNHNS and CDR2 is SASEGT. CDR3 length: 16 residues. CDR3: CASSEGTGVSNQPQHF. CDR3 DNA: TGTGCCAGCAGTGAAGGGACAGGGGTAAGCAATCAGCCCCAGCATTTT.